Shown below are 17 T cell receptor beta chains from a single sample sequenced in a study of cytotoxic CD8 clonotypes in ibrutinib-treated CLL. TCRdb's copy holds only in-frame clones and misses some; the assay was immunoSEQ multiplex PCR. The sample holds more than 200,000 clones; roughly 70% are singletons and the top ten take 15%. Sequencing used PBMCs, obtained after 24 months of ibrutinib treatment. These receptors came from a human donor with chronic lymphocytic leukemia.

This chain joins TRBV2 and TRBJ1-3; 8 positions agree with TRBD1. The CDR3 has 16 residues. The germline V gene encodes CDR1 SNHLY and CDR2 FYNNEI. Trimming removed 10 bases from V and 0 bases from J; junction bases left unmatched: 11. CDR3 nucleotides: TGTGCCACACAAGAGACAGGGGATGACTCTGGAAACACCATATATTTT. As protein: CATQETGDDSGNTIYF.

V usage is TRBV10-3 and J usage is TRBJ1-1; 7 positions agree with TRBD1. Looked up from germline, CDR1 is ENHRY and CDR2 is SYGVKD. CDR3 size: 14 residues. The J segment lost 3 bases and the V segment lost 3 bases, leaving 4 bases of the junction unmatched. Written as DNA, the CDR3 is TGTGCCATCAGTGAACGACAGGGTGACACTGAAGCTTTCTTT. Its protein is CAISERQGDTEAFF.

This clone was seen only once. V and J are TRBV11-2 and TRBJ2-5; 7 nucleotides line up with TRBD2. The CDR3 is 13 amino acids. Trimming took 5 bases from V and 3 from J; bases not matched to a gene: 3. Germline V gives CDR1 SGHAT, CDR2 FQNNGV. The CDR3 is CASSGTTKETQYF. CDR3 DNA sequence: TGTGCCAGCAGCGGGACTACGAAAGAGACCCAGTACTTC.

This clone was seen more than once but under ten times. The rearrangement links TRBV28 to TRBJ1-3, with D maybe TRBD1 (5 bases). Trimming pared 6 bases from V and 8 bases from J, leaving 8 bases between. The CDR3 has 11 amino acids. CDR1 is MDHEN and CDR2 is SYDVKM in the germline V gene. Here the CDR3 reads CASRQGDTIYF. The CDR3 DNA is TGTGCCAGCAGGCAAGGGGACACCATATATTTT.

Turning to this clone: The junction departs from the called germline gene at one end, perhaps through a read error. The chain employs TRBV28 and TRBJ2-7, with TRBD1 identical over 10 bases. The germline V gene encodes CDR1 MDHEN and CDR2 SYDVKM. The CDR3 extends over 13 amino acids. CDR3 region: CASSFRSRDRGNF. The CDR3 DNA follows: TGTGCCAGCAGTTTCCGTTCGCGGGACAGGGGCAACTTC.

There are a few counts of this clone. The rearrangement links TRBV28 to TRBJ1-5; TRBD1 might be the D (5 bases). The V and J ends lost 7 bases and 7 bases respectively, with 11 bases between them. Germline CDR1 is MDHEN and CDR2 is SYDVKM. This CDR3 spans 12 amino acids. CDR3 bases: TGTGCCAGCACCAGGACACTACAGCCCCAGCATTTT. Translated: CASTRTLQPQHF.

This clone turned up a few times. J is TRBJ2-7 and V is TRBV18; maybe TRBD1 (7 bases). Trimming took 3 bases from V and 2 from J, leaving 11 bases between them. The CDR3 sequence is 14 residues long. The germline CDR1 and CDR2 sequences are KGHSH and LQKENI. This chain's CDR3 is CASSPAGQTYEQYF. CDR3 bases: TGTGCCAGCTCACCCGCGGGACAGACCTACGAGCAGTACTTC.

Here the CDR3 DNA reads TGTGCCAGCAGTTTGGGTCAGCCCCAGCATTTT. Translation: CASSLGQPQHF. The rearrangement uses TRBV28 and TRBJ1-5; D not resolved. V was shortened by 3 bases and J by 6 bases, with 3 bases between the two germline ends. The CDR3 runs to 11 residues. The germline gives CDR1 MDHEN, CDR2 SYDVKM.

The chain links TRBV6-1 to TRBJ1-6, with 10 bases fitting TRBD1. The V segment lost 6 bases and the J segment 8 bases; nucleotides outside the gene matches: 4. The CDR3 loop spans 14 amino acids. Per germline, CDR1 MNHNS and CDR2 SASEGT. CDR3 sequence: CASSDRGRDSPLHF. DNA of the CDR3: TGTGCCAGCAGCGACAGGGGGCGCGATTCACCCCTCCACTTT.

The chain joins TRBV5-1 to TRBJ1-1; D unresolved. Germline CDR1 is SGHRS and CDR2 is YFSETQ. This CDR3 is built from 11 residues. Between the trimmed V and J ends, which lost 0 bases and 11 bases, there was a span of 8 bases. The CDR3 coding sequence is TGCGCCAGCAGCTTGGCCGGTCTGGCTTTCTTT. Amino acid sequence: CASSLAGLAFF.

The chain couples TRBV4-3 to TRBJ2-3; D is undetermined. Trimming stripped 2 bases from V and 6 bases from J, with 9 bases between. CDR3 length: 13 amino acids. Germline V gives CDR1 LGHNA, CDR2 YSLEER. CDR3 region: CASSQSSSDTQYF. The CDR3 DNA is TGCGCCAGCAGCCAATCCTCGAGCGATACGCAGTATTTT.

The V and J genes are TRBV25-1 and TRBJ2-1; D uncertain. The CDR3 spans 15 residues. The germline V gene has CDR1 MGHDK and CDR2 SYGVNS. V shed 3 bases and J shed 4 bases, with 13 bases lying between them. The CDR3 DNA sequence: TGTGCCAGCAGTGACAGTTTATGGGTTTACAATGAGCAGTTCTTC. This sequence encodes CASSDSLWVYNEQFF.

The chain has TRBV29-1 and TRBJ2-6; the D is unclear. With 5 bases removed from V and 0 bases from J, the gap between germline ends came to 5 bases. Germline V gene data show CDR1 as SQVTM and CDR2 as ANQGSEA. The CDR3 loop spans 13 amino acids. DNA for the CDR3: TGCAGCGTTCGACGCTCTGGGGCCAACGTCCTGACTTTC. Amino acids: CSVRRSGANVLTF.

In its sample, this clone was seen once. In the same sample, other DNA sequences code for this CDR3. The CDR3 region has the DNA TGTGCCAGCTCACCGGACAGGGGCGGGTACGAGCAGTACTTC. Its translation is CASSPDRGGYEQYF. The chain couples TRBV18 to TRBJ2-7; 9 bases are shared with TRBD1. Trimming cost V 3 bases and J 4 bases; bases outside gene matches: 4. CDR1 and CDR2 from the germline V gene are KGHSH and LQKENI. This CDR3 spans 14 amino acids.

This chain links TRBV7-8 with TRBJ2-1; 12 bases line up with TRBD1. Looked up from germline, CDR1 is SGHVS and CDR2 is FQNEAQ. The CDR3 consists of 16 residues. The junction had 7 bases not matched to a gene; V was cut back by 2 bases and J by 8 bases. Here the CDR3 reads CASSLTGDRGRYEQFF. In DNA form, the CDR3 reads TGTGCCAGCAGCTTAACTGGGGACAGGGGGCGGTATGAGCAGTTCTTC.

The chain joins TRBV4-1 to TRBJ2-7; maybe TRBD1 (6 bases). The V and J ends lost 3 bases and 2 bases respectively, with 8 bases between them. The CDR3 extends over 13 amino acids. Per germline, CDR1 MGHRA and CDR2 YSYEKL. Here the CDR3 reads CASSHGDTYEQYF. The CDR3, as DNA: TGCGCCAGCAGCCATGGGGACACCTACGAGCAGTACTTC.

V and J are TRBV18 and TRBJ2-5, with D unresolved. The J call may be in error: the DNA end matches TRBJ2-7 better. CDR3 length: 11 amino acids. Germline CDR1 reads KGHSH; CDR2 reads LQKENI. The DNA for the CDR3 is TGTGCCAGCTCACCAAAGAACGAGCAGTACTTC. This sequence encodes CASSPKNEQYF.